This TCR beta chain appears in the sequencing data of a study of cytomegalovirus exposure and HLA in healthy donors. To note about this clone: Its antigen remains unidentified.

Points from the study as a whole: Altogether, 164 TCR beta chains were recorded as cytomegalovirus-associated. Later on, analysis showed that most CMV-associated TCR beta chains appeared to be HLA-restricted.

The primer mix had 60 Vbeta and 13 Jbeta primers. Only in-frame clones appear in the TCRdb table, and some are missing; sequencing was by immunoSEQ multiplex PCR. The table shows 55,000 to 80,000 clones, with roughly 75% occurring only once. This CDR3 is 13 amino acids long. CDR1 is MGHDK and CDR2 is SYGVNS in the germline V gene. With V trimmed by 5 bases and J by 13 bases, 6 bases remained unmatched. Sequencing input: PBMCs. This chain uses TRBV25-1 with TRBJ1-4; 11 positions agree with TRBD1. The clonotype comes from a woman aged 25 to 39 in good health and CMV-seropositive. CDR3 bases: TGTGCCAGCAGTTTCGGACAGGGGGCTCTACTGTTTTTT. Translating gives CASSFGQGALLFF.